The clone carrying this T cell receptor (beta chain) showed up many times. Its cognate antigen is unknown. The entry originates in a study of identical twins. Study findings and constraints: Carriage of fewer insertions was seen in abundant cord blood beta clonotypes, whereas memory repertoires showed none. There was an excess of low generation probability in the out-of-frame alpha sequences that twins shared.

Healthy Caucasians made up all donors. TCRdb reprocessed the 5' RACE reads via MiXCR and lists one record per CDR3 protein. Among hundreds of thousands of distinct CDR3 sequences listed, around 6.9% were seen once. Trimming removed 4 bases at V and 4 bases at J, with 9 bases between. Germline V gene data show CDR1 as SGHRS and CDR2 as YFSETQ. CDR3 length: 13 amino acids. A further study also used this sample, focusing on yellow fever vaccine responses in identical twins.

The receptor was derived from a woman aged 18-29 years in good health. The sequencing input was memory (CD45RO+) T cells sorted from blood. The chain links TRBV5-1 to TRBJ2-1; D possibly corresponds to TRBD2 (6 bases). The CDR3 region has the DNA TGCGCCAGCAGCGGAGGGTCATACAATGAGCAGTTCTTC. Its translation is CASSGGSYNEQFF.